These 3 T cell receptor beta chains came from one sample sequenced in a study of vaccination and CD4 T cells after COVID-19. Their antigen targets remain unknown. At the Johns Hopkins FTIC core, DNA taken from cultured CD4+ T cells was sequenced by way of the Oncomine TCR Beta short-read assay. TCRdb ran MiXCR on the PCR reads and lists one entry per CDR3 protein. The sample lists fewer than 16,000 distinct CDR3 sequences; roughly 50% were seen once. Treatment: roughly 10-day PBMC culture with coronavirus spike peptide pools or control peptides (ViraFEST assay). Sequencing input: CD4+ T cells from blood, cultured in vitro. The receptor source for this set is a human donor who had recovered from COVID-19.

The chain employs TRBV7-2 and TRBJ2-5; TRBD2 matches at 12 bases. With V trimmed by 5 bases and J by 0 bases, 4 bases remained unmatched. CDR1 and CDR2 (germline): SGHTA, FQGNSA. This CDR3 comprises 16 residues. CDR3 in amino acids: CASSPRLAGDQETQYF. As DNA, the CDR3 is TGTGCCAGCAGCCCCCGACTAGCGGGGGACCAAGAGACCCAGTACTTC.

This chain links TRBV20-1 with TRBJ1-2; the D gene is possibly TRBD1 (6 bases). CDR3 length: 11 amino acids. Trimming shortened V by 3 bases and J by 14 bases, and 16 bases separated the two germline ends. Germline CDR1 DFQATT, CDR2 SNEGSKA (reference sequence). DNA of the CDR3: TGCAGTGCTAGCACAGGGAAGGTGGTTACCTTC. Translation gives CSASTGKVVTF.

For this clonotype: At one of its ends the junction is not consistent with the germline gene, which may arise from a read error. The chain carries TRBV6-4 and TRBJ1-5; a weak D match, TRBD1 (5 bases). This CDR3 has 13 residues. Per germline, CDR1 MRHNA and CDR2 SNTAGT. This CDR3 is CASSEGPGLPQHF. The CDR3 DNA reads TGCGCCAGCAGTGAGGGTCCGGGGCTGCCCCAGCATTTT.